The T cell receptor beta chain described here comes from a study of blood T cell repertoires in COVID-19. Background on the study: The study drew acute and convalescent COVID-19 samples from the United States, Italy and Spain. T cells, B-cell-depleted T cells, or PBMCs provided the cDNA or gDNA that served as material.

Study processing details: Reference gene primer amplification yielded estimated nucleated cell counts. The data were produced by immunoSEQ multiplex PCR, yet TCRdb's version contains in-frame clones alone and is incomplete. Clone size and the V and J calls come from that table; the DNA yielded D and trimming. The sample shows 35,000 to 45,000 clones, 82% of them seen only once. The sample taken for sequencing was peripheral blood. The source is a human donor in a cohort sampled during active COVID-19.

The CDR3 loop reads CASSPRGTGGLYGYTF. In DNA, the CDR3 is TGTGCCAGCAGCCCTAGAGGGACAGGGGGATTATATGGCTACACCTTC. The rearrangement uses TRBV27 and TRBJ1-2, with 11 bases that match TRBD1. Unmatched junction bases numbered 11, after V lost 6 bases and J lost 5 bases. Germline V gene sequence: CDR1 MNHEY, CDR2 SMNVEV (reference sequence). The CDR3 is made up of 16 amino acids.